One T cell receptor (beta chain) is described in this entry. This sample was included in a study of blood T cell repertoires in COVID-19. Trimming stripped 0 bases from V and 2 bases from J, with 8 bases between. The CDR3 is 14 amino acids. Germline CDR1 MNHEY, CDR2 SMNVEV (reference sequence). Allocation to cohorts depended on clinical history reported by the participants. Two negative PCRs, clearance, or symptom resolution characterized the recovered Cohort 3 donors. Original handling: The assay estimated nucleated cells by amplifying reference gene primers. The table came from immunoSEQ multiplex PCR; TCRdb's copy has only in-frame clones and leaves some out. V and J calls and clone size are those listed in that table; D and trimming were worked out from the DNA. This table has approximately 250,000 clones, around nine tenths appearing once.

Sequencing was done on a sample of PBMCs or T cells enriched from blood (not recorded which). This sequence was found in a young woman who had recovered from COVID-19. The chain joins TRBV27 to TRBJ2-7, with D possibly matching TRBD1 (6 bases). CDR3 residues: CASSLSRGPYEQYF. CDR3 sequence (DNA): TGTGCCAGCAGTTTATCCAGGGGACCCTACGAGCAGTACTTC.